This TCR beta chain is drawn from a study of blood T cell repertoires in COVID-19. Some clones are missing from TCRdb's copy, which holds only in-frame ones; the method was immunoSEQ multiplex PCR. The profile shows some 40,000 clones, approximately 78% of them singletons. This CDR3 comprises 15 residues. CDR1 LNHDA and CDR2 SQIVND come from the germline V gene (reference sequence). After removal of 5 bases from V and 4 bases from J, the junction contained 4 bases not matched to a gene. The rearrangement joins TRBV19 to TRBJ2-2; TRBD2 matches 10 bases. This receptor was taken from a man between 65 and 85 years old with acute or convalescent COVID-19. The source material was peripheral blood. The CDR3 sequence is CASSFSGGATGELFF. CDR3 in DNA: TGTGCCAGTAGTTTCAGCGGGGGGGCCACCGGGGAGCTGTTTTTT.